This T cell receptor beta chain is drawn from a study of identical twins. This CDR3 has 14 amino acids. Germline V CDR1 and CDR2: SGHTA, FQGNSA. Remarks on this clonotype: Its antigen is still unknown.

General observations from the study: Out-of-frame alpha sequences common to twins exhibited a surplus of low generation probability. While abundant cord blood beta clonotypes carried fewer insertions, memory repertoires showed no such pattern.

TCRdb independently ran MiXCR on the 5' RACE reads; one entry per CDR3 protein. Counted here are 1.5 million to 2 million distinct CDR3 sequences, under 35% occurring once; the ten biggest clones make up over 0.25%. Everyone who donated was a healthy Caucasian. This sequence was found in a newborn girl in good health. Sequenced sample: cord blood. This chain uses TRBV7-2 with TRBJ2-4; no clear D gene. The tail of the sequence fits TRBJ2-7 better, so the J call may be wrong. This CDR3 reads CASSVSDGPSEQYF. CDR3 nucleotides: TGTGCCAGCAGCGTCTCGGACGGGCCCAGCGAGCAGTACTTC.